The clone carrying this T cell receptor beta chain has at least ten counts. The CDR3 is made up of 15 amino acids. V trimming: 5 bases; J trimming: 1 base; junction bases outside the gene matches: 8. CDR1 and CDR2 (germline): SGHTA, FQGNSA. This sample is part of a study of T cells in Graves' hyperthyroidism and ophthalmopathy. Study summary: Peripheral blood specimens were obtained at initial diagnosis, prior to any treatment.

Amplification targeted TCR beta CDR3 regions from RNA transcripts. HTBI primers drove first-round RT-PCR of the TCR CDR3. TCRdb redid the calling of the multiplex PCR reads with MiXCR, one entry per CDR3 protein. The table includes some 770,000 distinct CDR3 sequences, over 15% detected once. The chain recombines TRBV7-2 with TRBJ2-7, with 7 bases fitting TRBD1. This sequence was found in a man in his late teens or twenties with Graves' hyperthyroidism. The sequenced sample consisted of blood. The DNA for the CDR3 is TGTGCCAGCAGCCCGGGACAGTCGGGGTCCTACGAGCAGTACTTC. Protein product: CASSPGQSGSYEQYF.